Listed here is a single T cell receptor beta chain. Antigen specificity is unknown. Trimming took 1 base from V and 1 from J, leaving 10 bases between them. The CDR3 has 15 amino acids. CDR1 is SGHAT, CDR2 FQNNGV, per germline. This table comes from immunoSEQ multiplex PCR, and its TCRdb copy is limited to in-frame clones, with some not included. Among about 90,000 clones listed, 94% were seen once. The record originates from a study of graft-versus-host responses after intestinal transplantation. The gene calls are TRBV11-2 and TRBJ1-1; D possibly corresponds to TRBD1 (6 bases). This TCR derives from a human donor who was the organ donor for an intestinal transplant. The specimen was unstimulated CD4+ T cells sorted from spleen or lymph node cells, collected before transplant. DNA for the CDR3: TGTGCCAGCAGCTTAGCCGCAGGGGCGAACACTGAAGCTTTCTTT. Protein sequence: CASSLAAGANTEAFF.